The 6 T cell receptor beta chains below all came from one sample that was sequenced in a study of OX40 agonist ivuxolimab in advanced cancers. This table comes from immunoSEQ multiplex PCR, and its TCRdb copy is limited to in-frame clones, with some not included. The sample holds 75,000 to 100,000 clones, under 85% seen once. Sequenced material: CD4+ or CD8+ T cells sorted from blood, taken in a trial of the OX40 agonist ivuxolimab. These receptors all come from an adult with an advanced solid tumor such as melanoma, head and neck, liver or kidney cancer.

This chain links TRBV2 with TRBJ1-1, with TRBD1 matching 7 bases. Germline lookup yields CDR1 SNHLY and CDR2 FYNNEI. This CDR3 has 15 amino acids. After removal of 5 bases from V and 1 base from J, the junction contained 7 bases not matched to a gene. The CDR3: CASSLQGRGNTEAFF. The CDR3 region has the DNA TGTGCCAGCAGTCTACAGGGGCGGGGGAACACTGAAGCTTTCTTT.

CDR3 loop: CASSLKAQGGEQFF. DNA for the CDR3: TGTGCCAGCAGCTTAAAAGCCCAAGGGGGTGAGCAGTTCTTC. The rearrangement uses TRBV7-7 and TRBJ2-1; possible D gene TRBD1, 6 bases. The CDR3 has 14 amino acids. CDR1 is SSHAT, CDR2 FNYEAQ, per germline (reference sequence). V dropped 2 bases and J dropped 9 bases, with 14 bases sitting between them.

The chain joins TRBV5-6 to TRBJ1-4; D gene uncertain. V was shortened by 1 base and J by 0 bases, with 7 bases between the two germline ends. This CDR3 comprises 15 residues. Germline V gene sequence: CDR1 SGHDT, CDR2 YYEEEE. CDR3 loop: CASSLWLTTNEKLFF. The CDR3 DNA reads TGTGCCAGCAGCTTGTGGCTGACAACTAATGAAAAACTGTTTTTT. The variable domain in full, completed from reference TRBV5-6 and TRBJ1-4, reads DAGVTQSPTHLIKTRGQQVTLRCSPKSGHDTVSWYQQALGQGPQFIFQYYEEEERQRGNFPDRFSGHQFPNYSSELNVNALLLGDSALYLCASSLWLTTNEKLFFGSGTQLSVL.

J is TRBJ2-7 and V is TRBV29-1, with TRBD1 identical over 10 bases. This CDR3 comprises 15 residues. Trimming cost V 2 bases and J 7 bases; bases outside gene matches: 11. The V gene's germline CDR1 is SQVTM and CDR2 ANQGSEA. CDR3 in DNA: TGCAGCGTTGAAAAACCGGGACAGGGGATGAGGGAGCAGTACTTC. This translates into CSVEKPGQGMREQYF.

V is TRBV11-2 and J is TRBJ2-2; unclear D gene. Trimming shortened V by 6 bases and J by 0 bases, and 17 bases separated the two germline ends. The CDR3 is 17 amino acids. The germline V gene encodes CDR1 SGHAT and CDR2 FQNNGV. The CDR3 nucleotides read TGTGCCAGCAGTCCGACTCTTCGCCTCACGAACACCGGGGAGCTGTTTTTT. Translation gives CASSPTLRLTNTGELFF.

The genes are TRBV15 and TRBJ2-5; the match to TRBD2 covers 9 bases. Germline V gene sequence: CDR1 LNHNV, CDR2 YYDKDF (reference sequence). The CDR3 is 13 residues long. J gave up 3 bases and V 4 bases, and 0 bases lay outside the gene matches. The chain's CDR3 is CATSIAGEETQYF. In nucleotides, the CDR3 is TGTGCCACCAGCATAGCGGGAGAAGAGACCCAGTACTTC.